This T cell receptor (beta chain) was identified in a study of PD-L1 blockade in urothelial cancer. The overall study: Most patients, about 85% of the roughly 29, were males with bladder-origin cancer. Blood was subjected to analysis at 3 weeks (second dose) and 6 weeks following treatment start. Typically, measured as a median, blood samples had over 120,000 T cells. Regarding the study as a whole: In blood at 3 weeks, tumor-associated clones expanded more among patients with durable benefit.

Noted time point: peripheral blood 6 weeks after treatment start. This CDR3 is 15 amino acids long. V lost 7 bases, J lost 0 bases, and 15 bases lay in between. Germline V gives CDR1 SNHLY, CDR2 FYNNEI. Sequencing was performed with immunoSEQ multiplex PCR; in TCRdb, only in-frame clones are kept and a portion is missing. The data contain 75,000 to 100,000 clones, roughly 80% of them singletons. Details on this clone: As yet, its antigen is unknown.

The J gene is TRBJ2-5, the V gene TRBV2, with a weak D call TRBD1 (5 bases). Sequencing was performed on PBMCs, taken around atezolizumab (anti-PD-L1) treatment. The TCR sequence derives from a man between 70 and 80 years old with urothelial cancer. This CDR3 is CASTPDTYNQETQYF. For the CDR3, the DNA is TGTGCCAGCACCCCGGACACTTATAACCAAGAGACCCAGTACTTC.